The clone carrying this TCR beta chain was seen a few times. Its antigen is unidentified. This specimen comes from a study of blood T cells in healthy people across ages. Across the whole study: Per every two T cells, about one barcoded beta molecule was captured by template switching.

CDR1 MNHEY and CDR2 SVGEGT come from the germline V gene. The CDR3 is made up of 20 amino acids. The study's findings and limits: The authors considered diversity estimates from one million T cells to be underestimates. Per million T cells, TCR beta diversity dropped roughly linearly as age increased. Strong correlation existed between TCR beta diversity and naive T cell percentage.

Using a J-beta primer mix together with a sample-barcoded 5' primer, a second PCR was run for about 7 to 12 cycles. TCRdb re-analysed the 5' RACE reads in MiXCR, keeping a single row per CDR3 protein. The data contain about 730,000 distinct CDR3 sequences, around 46% of them seen just once; the ten biggest clones take up roughly 19%. Sequenced input: blood. V and J are TRBV6-2 or TRBV6-3 and TRBJ2-7; 12 bases match TRBD2. The J call may be in error: the DNA end matches TRBJ2-5 better. The origin of this receptor is a woman in her fifties or sixties in good health. CDR3 in amino acids: CASSYPSGGVKTPRMETQYF. The DNA for the CDR3 is TGTGCCAGCAGTTACCCTAGCGGGGGGGTAAAAACCCCCCGAATGGAGACCCAGTACTTC.